A single sample gave rise to the 23 T cell receptor beta chains below, sequenced in a study of beta chain features in type 1 diabetes. Expressed TCRB transcripts got sequenced, as all isolated RNA was reverse transcribed. Method: immunoSEQ multiplex PCR; TCRdb's copy keeps in-frame clones and lacks some. Of under 95,000 clones detected, around a third appear once; the ten largest clones hold 0.45%. Sequencing was performed on stem cell memory CD4+ T cells from blood. The receptors were gathered from a woman aged 18-30 years in good health.

This clone has just a few counts. V gene TRBV7-3 combines with J gene TRBJ1-1; weak D call: TRBD1 (5 bases). V gave up 3 bases and J gave up 7 bases, with 21 bases separating them. This CDR3 has 16 residues. Germline V gene data show CDR1 as SGHTA and CDR2 as FQGTGA. Here the CDR3 DNA reads TGTGCCAGCAGCTTGGGGGGACCTTCGACGGGTCTTGAAGCTTTCTTT. Amino acid sequence: CASSLGGPSTGLEAFF.

This chain links TRBV11-2 with TRBJ2-3; TRBD2 aligns across 10 bases. J was trimmed by 5 bases and V by 6 bases; bases with no gene match: 17. Germline assignment: CDR1 SGHAT and CDR2 FQNNGV. The CDR3 runs 18 residues. DNA for the CDR3: TGTGCCAGCAGTCCGGCGGTGATCAGCGGGGGGGCTATAGATACGCAGTATTTT. Protein sequence: CASSPAVISGGAIDTQYF.

This clone has a handful of counts. This chain joins TRBV30 and TRBJ1-1, with TRBD1 matching over 8 bases. The CDR3 is 13 residues long. Germline trimming cut 4 bases from V and 5 bases from J; bases unmatched to any gene: 6. Germline assignment: CDR1 GTSNPN and CDR2 SVGIG (reference sequence). The CDR3 DNA reads TGTGCCTGGATGAGGACAGGGAGGACTGAAGCTTTCTTT. Translated: CAWMRTGRTEAFF.

The chain has TRBV5-1 and TRBJ1-2; D gene uncertain. CDR1 and CDR2 (germline): SGHRS, YFSETQ. Trimming left V 5 bases short and J 0 bases short, with 8 bases between. This CDR3 region has 13 residues. The CDR3 coding sequence is TGCGCCAGCAGTTTCCCTCCTAACTATGGCTACACCTTC. Translating it yields CASSFPPNYGYTF.

This clone has just a few counts. V is TRBV7-9 and J is TRBJ2-2; 9 bases fit TRBD1. The CDR3 runs to 15 residues. The germline CDR1 and CDR2 sequences are SEHNR and FQNEAQ (reference sequence). Trimming at V came to 5 bases and at J to 3 bases, leaving 4 bases not matched to a gene. CDR3 sequence reads: CASSHRTGDTGELFF. The CDR3, as DNA: TGTGCCAGCAGCCACCGGACAGGGGACACCGGGGAGCTGTTTTTT.

CDR3 nucleotide sequence: TGTGCCAGTAGTGCGAGAAACTATGGCTACACCTTC. This encodes CASSARNYGYTF. The V call is TRBV19, the J call TRBJ1-2; D not certain. V was cut by 5 bases and J by 2 bases, with 6 bases left in between. CDR1 and CDR2 (germline): LNHDA, SQIVND (reference sequence). This CDR3 contains 12 residues.

J is TRBJ2-7 and V is TRBV7-2; 8 nucleotides agree with TRBD1. The CDR3 consists of 14 residues. The germline V gene encodes CDR1 SGHTA and CDR2 FQGNSA. The V segment lost 3 bases and the J segment 4 bases; nucleotides outside the gene matches: 5. The CDR3 here is CASSFADRAYEQYF. The CDR3 region has the DNA TGTGCCAGCAGCTTTGCGGACAGGGCGTACGAGCAGTACTTC.

Only a few counts were recorded for this clone. The V call is TRBV6-1, the J call TRBJ2-3, with 7 bases lining up with TRBD2. CDR3 length: 14 residues. The germline V gene encodes CDR1 MNHNS and CDR2 SASEGT. Trimming took 7 bases from V and 4 from J; bases not matched to a gene: 8. The CDR3 DNA is TGTGCCAGCAACGGCGGGAGCATCTCAGATACGCAGTATTTT. It specifies CASNGGSISDTQYF.

The chain recombines TRBV4-1 with TRBJ2-3; D is perhaps TRBD2 (5 bases). The CDR3 consists of 17 residues. Deletions cut 0 bases from V and 0 bases from J, with 13 bases between. CDR1 MGHRA and CDR2 YSYEKL come from the germline V gene. The CDR3 reads CASSQEGPASSTDTQYF. Here the CDR3 DNA reads TGCGCCAGCAGCCAAGAAGGTCCAGCTAGCAGCACAGATACGCAGTATTTT.

Only a few counts were recorded for this clone. The rearrangement uses TRBV29-1 and TRBJ1-1; tentatively, D is TRBD1 (6 bases). V shed 6 bases and J shed 7 bases, with 21 bases lying between them. The CDR3 covers 14 residues. Germline assignment: CDR1 SQVTM and CDR2 ANQGSEA. The CDR3 loop is CSVSGGAQGHEAFF. The CDR3 DNA reads as TGCAGCGTCTCCGGTGGGGCCCAGGGACATGAAGCTTTCTTT.

In its sample, this clone was seen a few times. The gene calls are TRBV5-4 and TRBJ2-2, with a tentative D call TRBD2 (5 bases). The CDR3 is 14 residues long. Trimming removed 3 bases at V and 8 bases at J, with 14 bases between. Germline V gene sequence: CDR1 SGHNT, CDR2 YYREEE (reference sequence). CDR3 DNA: TGTGCCAGCAGCTCCCGACGGGGTGAAGGGGAGCTGTTTTTT. It specifies CASSSRRGEGELFF.

The rearrangement uses TRBV28 and TRBJ1-1, with 7 bases aligning to TRBD1. This CDR3 comprises 16 residues. CDR1 MDHEN and CDR2 SYDVKM come from the germline V gene. Trimming took 3 bases from V and 5 from J; bases not matched to a gene: 12. The CDR3 loop reads CASSFQGGVRWTEAFF. CDR3 DNA: TGTGCCAGCAGTTTTCAAGGGGGCGTCCGTTGGACTGAAGCTTTCTTT.

The V call is TRBV7-2, the J call TRBJ2-3; 9 bases map to TRBD2. The V and J ends lost 3 bases and 4 bases, in that order; junction bases with no gene match: 5. CDR3 length: 15 amino acids. The germline V gene encodes CDR1 SGHTA and CDR2 FQGNSA. The CDR3 bases are TGTGCCAGCAGCTTGGGGCGGGGGGGCCCAGATACGCAGTATTTT. Translated: CASSLGRGGPDTQYF.

This clone was seen a few times. The chain recombines TRBV27 with TRBJ1-2, with 7 bases aligning to TRBD1. The V and J ends lost 5 bases and 2 bases, in that order; junction bases with no gene match: 8. Germline CDR1 and CDR2: MNHEY and SMNVEV (reference sequence). The CDR3 runs 15 residues. The CDR3 coding sequence is TGTGCCAGCAGTGTTCAGGGGGTAGGGAACTATGGCTACACCTTC. Encoded protein: CASSVQGVGNYGYTF.

This clone was counted a few times. The V and J genes are TRBV10-3 and TRBJ1-1; 8 bases agree with TRBD1. CDR3 length: 14 residues. Germline CDR1 is ENHRY and CDR2 is SYGVKD. The V and J ends lost 6 bases and 1 base, in that order; junction bases with no gene match: 4. CDR3 region: CAISGQGANTEAFF. The CDR3 DNA is TGTGCCATCAGCGGACAGGGCGCGAACACTGAAGCTTTCTTT.

The rearrangement joins TRBV9 to TRBJ2-1; D might be TRBD2 (6 bases). Germline V gene data show CDR1 as SGDLS and CDR2 as YYNGEE. V was clipped by 4 bases and J by 5 bases, with 16 bases between them. CDR3 length: 15 amino acids. In nucleotides, the CDR3 is TGTGCCAGCAGCCGACGGGAGCCCCCGGACAATGAGCAGTTCTTC. Translating it yields CASSRREPPDNEQFF.

The chain couples TRBV30 to TRBJ2-7; D might be TRBD2 (5 bases). CDR3 length: 14 amino acids. Germline-derived CDR1 and CDR2 are GTSNPN and SVGIG (reference sequence). The V end lost 0 bases, the J end lost 1 base, and 10 bases lay between the germline ends. For the CDR3, the DNA is TGTGCCTGGAGTGTACGGGGTGGATCCTACGAGCAGTACTTC. Its protein product is CAWSVRGGSYEQYF.

V gene TRBV9 combines with J gene TRBJ1-1, with unresolved D. Per germline, CDR1 SGDLS and CDR2 YYNGEE. The germline V and J ends were trimmed by 1 base and 2 bases, with 6 bases remaining between them. This CDR3 has 13 residues. The CDR3 loop reads CASSVQANTEAFF. The CDR3 bases are TGTGCCAGCAGCGTACAGGCTAACACTGAAGCTTTCTTT.

The chain has TRBV7-2 and TRBJ1-1, with D possibly TRBD1 on 5 matching bases. CDR1 and CDR2 from the germline V gene are SGHTA and FQGNSA. Trimming shortened V by 5 bases and J by 4 bases, and 14 bases separated the two germline ends. CDR3 length equals 14 residues. As DNA, the CDR3 is TGTGCCAGCAGCAGTGGGGCGGCAGGCACTGAAGCTTTCTTT. It translates to CASSSGAAGTEAFF.

On this clone: Other nucleotide sequences from this sample produce the same CDR3. V gene TRBV11-2 combines with J gene TRBJ2-7; D is perhaps TRBD2 (6 bases). The CDR3 spans 14 residues. V lost 4 bases and J 2 bases, leaving 12 bases between the germline ends. Germline-derived CDR1 and CDR2 are SGHAT and FQNNGV. The CDR3 is CASSSMGGAYEQYF. Written as DNA, the CDR3 is TGTGCCAGCAGCTCGATGGGCGGGGCCTACGAGCAGTACTTC.

A few counts support this clone. The V and J genes are TRBV5-6 and TRBJ2-1; TRBD1 matches 12 bases. This CDR3 contains 13 residues. The V gene's germline CDR1 is SGHDT and CDR2 YYEEEE. Trimming cost V 4 bases and J 8 bases; bases outside gene matches: 1. The CDR3 DNA follows: TGTGCCAGCAGCCGGGACAGGGGGCATGAGCAGTTCTTC. Its translation is CASSRDRGHEQFF.

There are a few counts of this clone. The chain links TRBV30 to TRBJ2-7, with 12 nucleotides matching TRBD2. Germline V CDR1 and CDR2: GTSNPN, SVGIG (reference sequence). The CDR3 runs to 15 residues. V gave up 3 bases and J gave up 3 bases; unmatched junction bases: 6. The CDR3 protein is CAWRPGLAGYYEQYF. CDR3 DNA: TGTGCCTGGAGACCGGGACTAGCGGGTTACTACGAGCAGTACTTC.

In this sample, this clone turned up a few times. The rearrangement uses TRBV5-1 and TRBJ1-1; 9 nucleotides match TRBD1. The V gene's germline CDR1 is SGHRS and CDR2 YFSETQ. V lost 1 base to trimming and J lost 4 bases; unmatched junction nucleotides: 11. This CDR3 comprises 17 residues. The CDR3 DNA is TGCGCCAGCAGCTTGCACGGGACAGGGATTACGGGCACTGAAGCTTTCTTT. Protein product: CASSLHGTGITGTEAFF.